A selection of T cell receptor beta chains follows, all from one sample in a study of cytomegalovirus exposure and HLA in healthy donors. The protocol was immunoSEQ multiplex PCR, while the TCRdb copy is restricted to in-frame clones and leaves out a portion. There are approximately 78,000 clones in the sample; roughly 84% occur only once, and roughly 2.4% lies in the top ten. The sample comprised PBMCs. The receptor set was obtained from a woman between 45 and 60 years old in good health and CMV-seronegative. Both conserved end residues are part of each CDR3. The D gene is left open where the match is weak. Clone size is given for some rows only: seen once, a few or many times, or a class if the clone is expanded.

TRBJ1-2 - - TRBV5-1 TGCGCCAGCAGCGCCACGACAGGAGGAATCTATGGCTACACCTTC CASSATTGGIYGYTF
TRBJ2-2 - - TRBV6-5 TGTGCCAGCAGTTATGGTGCGTCTGTAGCCGGGGAGCTGTTTTTT CASSYGASVAGELFF
TRBJ2-3 TRBD2 - TRBV4-2 TGTGCCAGCAGCCAAGGGGGACTAGCGGGGCTGCCTAGCACAGATACGCAGTATTTT CASSQGGLAGLPSTDTQYF
TRBJ1-2 - - TRBV21-1 TGTGCCAGCAGCAAAGGGACGGGGGACGGCGGTGGCTACACCTTC CASSKGTGDGGGYTF
TRBJ1-1 - - TRBV19 TGTGCCAGTAGGCTCGGGGAGGGAAACACTGAAGCTTTCTTT CASRLGEGNTEAFF
TRBJ2-7 - - TRBV19 TGTGCCAGTAGTAAGAGACAGAAATCCTACGAGCAGTACTTC CASSKRQKSYEQYF
TRBJ1-5 - once TRBV6-1 TGTGCCAGCAGTGAGTGGGGGCTTAGCAATCAGCCCCAGCATTTT CASSEWGLSNQPQHF
TRBJ1-2 TRBD1 - TRBV5-1 TGCGCCAGCAGCAAGGGACAGGGAGCCTCACCCAGGTCTGGCTACACCTTC CASSKGQGASPRSGYTF
TRBJ2-1 TRBD1 - TRBV4-3 TGCGCCAGCAGCCCGTTTGAGACAGGGAGCTCCTACAATGAGCAGTTCTTC CASSPFETGSSYNEQFF
TRBJ2-3 TRBD2 - TRBV4-2 TGTGCCAGCAGCAGACGACTAGCGGGGAGCACAGATACGCAGTATTTT CASSRRLAGSTDTQYF
TRBJ2-2 - - TRBV6-5 TGTGCCAGCAGTTACCGCGGGGAGTACGGGGAGCTGTTTTTT CASSYRGEYGELFF
TRBJ1-6 - - TRBV6-1 TGTGCCAGCAGTGAAGAAGGCAGGGGCTATTCACCCCTCCACTTT CASSEEGRGYSPLHF
TRBJ1-2 - - TRBV10-3 TGTGCCAACTCTCAGGGTAATATAGCCTATGGCTACACCTTC CANSQGNIAYGYTF
TRBJ2-7 - - TRBV28 TGTGCCCTAGGGGGGGCCTACGAGCAGTACTTC CALGGAYEQYF
TRBJ2-3 TRBD2 - TRBV5-4 TGTGCCAGCAGCGCTAGCGGGAGTAGAACAGATACGCAGTATTTT CASSASGSRTDTQYF
TRBJ1-1 - once TRBV5-1 TGCGCCAGCAGCTTGGGGCAGATCATGAACACTGAAGCTTTCTTT CASSLGQIMNTEAFF
TRBJ2-2 - - TRBV19 TGTGCCAGTAGTATGGTCGTGGGGGGAGGCACCGGGGAGCTGTTTTTT CASSMVVGGGTGELFF
TRBJ2-1 TRBD2 once TRBV9 TGTGCCAGCAGCGTAGGACTAGCGGGGACATACAATGAGCAGTTCTTC CASSVGLAGTYNEQFF
TRBJ1-1 TRBD1 - TRBV2 TGTGCCAGCAGTCGACAGGGTATGAACACTGAAGCTTTCTTT CASSRQGMNTEAFF
TRBJ2-5 - once TRBV9 TGTGCCAGCAGCATCGCTCCGGGACTTAAAGAGACCCAGTACTTC CASSIAPGLKETQYF
TRBJ1-5 - - TRBV10-3 TGTGCCATCAGCCACGGGCAGGGGATCGAGCCCCAGCATTTT CAISHGQGIEPQHF
TRBJ2-5 TRBD1 - TRBV28 TGTGCCAGCACAGGGGGCATAGGAGAGACCCAGTACTTC CASTGGIGETQYF
TRBJ2-7 - - TRBV7-8 TGTGCCAGCAGCTTTGGTCTACCTGACTACGAGCAGTACTTC CASSFGLPDYEQYF
TRBJ2-3 TRBD2 - TRBV9 TGTGCCAGCAGCCCCCTAGCGGGAGATGGAACAGATACGCAGTATTTT CASSPLAGDGTDTQYF
TRBJ1-2 - few TRBV2 TGTGCCAGCAGTGAGGAGGGGCGGGGATTATACACCTTC CASSEEGRGLYTF
TRBJ2-1 - once TRBV6-1 TGTGCCAGCAGTGAAATCGGGGTGGGGGAGCAGTTCTTC CASSEIGVGEQFF
TRBJ2-7 TRBD1 - TRBV5-1 TGCGCCAGCAGCTTTCGTCCTGGACAGGCTACCTACGAGCAGTACTTC CASSFRPGQATYEQYF
TRBJ2-5 - once TRBV4-2 TGTGCCAGCAGCCAAGATGGGACGGGAGTGGAGACCCAGTACTTC CASSQDGTGVETQYF
TRBJ2-1 TRBD1 once TRBV4-3 TGCGCCAGCAGCCAAGACTTTGGACAGGGGGCGAATGAGCAGTTCTTC CASSQDFGQGANEQFF